This TCR beta chain came from a study of T cell changes during pregnancy in multiple sclerosis. V lost 1 base and J lost 5; bases outside the gene matches: 4. Per germline, CDR1 LGHNA and CDR2 YSLEER. The CDR3 runs to 14 residues. The protocol was immunoSEQ multiplex PCR, while the TCRdb copy is restricted to in-frame clones and leaves out a portion. The profile covers 70,000 to 95,000 clones, with roughly 90% appearing a single time and about 1.9% taken by the ten largest. This TCR derives from a female donor with multiple sclerosis, enrolled in a pregnancy study. The chain has TRBV4-3 and TRBJ2-7, with 8 bases identical to TRBD1. The sequenced sample was peripheral blood, obtained before pregnancy. The CDR3 reads CASSQGTGRHEQYF. The CDR3 DNA follows: TGCGCCAGCAGCCAAGGGACAGGGCGTCACGAGCAGTACTTC.